Listed below are T cell receptor beta chains from one sample, sequenced in a study of blood T cell repertoires in COVID-19. Profiling relied on immunoSEQ multiplex PCR, and the TCRdb table lists in-frame clones only, not all of them. The sample has 270,000 or so clones, approximately 91% seen once. The material sequenced was PBMCs or T cells enriched from blood (not recorded which). These receptors came from a middle-aged woman with acute COVID-19. The CDR3 runs from the conserved cysteine through the conserved F or W. D genes are given only for firm matches. Part of the rows lack a size; the others show once, few, many or a class for expanded clones.

TRBV19	TRBD2	TRBJ2-1	.	TGTGCCAGTAGGGGGACTAGCGGGAGGAATGAGCAGTTCTTC	CASRGTSGRNEQFF
TRBV9	TRBD1	TRBJ1-5	.	TGTGCCAGCAGCGGTACAGGGGGTCAGCCCCAGCATTTT	CASSGTGGQPQHF
TRBV24-1	TRBD1	TRBJ1-2	.	TGTGCCACCAGCACAGGGGTCTTTGGCTATGGCTACACCTTC	CATSTGVFGYGYTF
TRBV6-6	.	TRBJ2-3	once	TGTGCCAGCTGGGCAGTAGGGGTGGCAGATACGCAGTATTTT	CASWAVGVADTQYF
TRBV5-1	.	TRBJ2-1	.	TGCGCCAGCAGGTTTCAGGCCGTCTCCTACAATGAGCAGTTCTTC	CASRFQAVSYNEQFF
TRBV5-1	.	TRBJ1-2	.	TGCGCCAGCAGCAAGGACAGCCCTAACTATGGCTACACCTTC	CASSKDSPNYGYTF
TRBV28	.	TRBJ1-4	.	TGTGCCAGCAGTTCGAGGGCTAATGAAAAACTGTTTTTT	CASSSRANEKLFF
TRBV28	TRBD1	TRBJ2-3	once	TGTGCCAGCAGTATGGGACAGGGGGCGGGCCTAAGCACAGATACGCAGTATTTT	CASSMGQGAGLSTDTQYF
TRBV7-9	.	TRBJ2-1	.	TGTGCCAGCAGCTTAGTGAGGGTTAGCTCCTACAATGAGCAGTTCTTC	CASSLVRVSSYNEQFF
TRBV5-4	TRBD1	TRBJ2-1	.	TGTGCCAGCAGCGCTAGGGACAGGGACAATGAGCAGTTCTTC	CASSARDRDNEQFF
TRBV19	.	TRBJ2-6	.	TGTGCCAGTAGTATAGTTGGCAGTACCCTCCGCTCTGGGGCCAACGTCCTGACTTTC	CASSIVGSTLRSGANVLTF
TRBV25-1	TRBD1	TRBJ1-5	.	TGTGCCAGCAGACAGGGGGATCAGCCCCAGCATTTT	CASRQGDQPQHF
TRBV24-1	TRBD2	TRBJ2-1	.	TGTGCCACCAGTGATAGTTGGCGGGGGGGCCACGTTCAGGGTGAGCAGTTCTTC	CATSDSWRGGHVQGEQFF
TRBV18	.	TRBJ2-3	once	TGTGCCAGCTCACCAGGGGCCACAGATACGCAGTATTTT	CASSPGATDTQYF
TRBV28	.	TRBJ1-2	.	TGTGCCAGCAGTTTTTCTTGGAGCTATGGCTACACCTTC	CASSFSWSYGYTF
TRBV24-1	.	TRBJ2-4	.	TGTGCCACCAGTGGAGGGGGGGGAGTAGGTGGGAACATTCAGTACTTC	CATSGGGGVGGNIQYF
TRBV13	.	TRBJ2-7	once	TGTGCCAGCAGCACGCCCGCGGAAGGGGTCGAGCAGTACTTC	CASSTPAEGVEQYF
TRBV11-2	TRBD2	TRBJ2-3	.	TGTGCCAGCAGCTCAGTAGCGGGCCTCAGCACAGATACGCAGTATTTT	CASSSVAGLSTDTQYF
TRBV7-6	.	TRBJ2-6	.	TGTGCCAGCAGCCTCCGTCTCTCTGGGGCCAACGTCCTGACTTTC	CASSLRLSGANVLTF
TRBV13	.	TRBJ2-5	many	TGTGCCAGCAGCATTACAGGATTCCAAGAGACCCAGTACTTC	CASSITGFQETQYF
TRBV5-1	TRBD1	TRBJ2-3	.	TGCGCCAGCAGCTTGGGACAGGGAACCACAGATACGCAGTATTTT	CASSLGQGTTDTQYF
TRBV27	.	TRBJ1-6	.	TGTGCCAGCAGAATAGACACCTATAATTCACCCCTCCACTTT	CASRIDTYNSPLHF
TRBV7-9	.	TRBJ2-7	.	TGTGCCAGCAGCTTAGGGGCAGGGGGGACGAGGGAGCAGTACTTC	CASSLGAGGTREQYF